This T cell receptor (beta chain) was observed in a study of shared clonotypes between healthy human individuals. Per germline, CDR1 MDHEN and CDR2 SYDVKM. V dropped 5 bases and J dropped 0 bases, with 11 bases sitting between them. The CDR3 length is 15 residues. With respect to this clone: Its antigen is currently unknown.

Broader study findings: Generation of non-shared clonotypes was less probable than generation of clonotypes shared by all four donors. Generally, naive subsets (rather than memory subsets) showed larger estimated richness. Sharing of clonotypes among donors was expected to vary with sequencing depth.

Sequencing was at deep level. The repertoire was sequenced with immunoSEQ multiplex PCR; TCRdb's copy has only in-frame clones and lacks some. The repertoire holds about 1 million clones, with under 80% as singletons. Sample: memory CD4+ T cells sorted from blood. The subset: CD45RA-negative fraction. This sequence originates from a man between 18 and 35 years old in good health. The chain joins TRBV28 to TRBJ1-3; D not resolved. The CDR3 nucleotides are TGTGCCAGCAGTACCCGAGGATTCTCTGGAAACACCATATATTTT. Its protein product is CASSTRGFSGNTIYF.